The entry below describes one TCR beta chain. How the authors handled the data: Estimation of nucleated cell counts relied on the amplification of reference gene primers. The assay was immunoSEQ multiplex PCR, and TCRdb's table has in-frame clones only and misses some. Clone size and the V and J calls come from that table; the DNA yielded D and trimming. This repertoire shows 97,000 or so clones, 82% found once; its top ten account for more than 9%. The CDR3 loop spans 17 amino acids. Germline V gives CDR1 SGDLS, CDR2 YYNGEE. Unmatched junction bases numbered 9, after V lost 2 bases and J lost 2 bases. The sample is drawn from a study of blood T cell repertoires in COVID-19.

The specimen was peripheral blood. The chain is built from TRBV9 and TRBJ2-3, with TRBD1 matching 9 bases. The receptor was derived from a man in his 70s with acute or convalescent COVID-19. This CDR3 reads CASSVTRDRAITDTQYF. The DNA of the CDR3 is TGTGCCAGCAGCGTCACCAGGGACAGGGCAATCACAGATACGCAGTATTTT.